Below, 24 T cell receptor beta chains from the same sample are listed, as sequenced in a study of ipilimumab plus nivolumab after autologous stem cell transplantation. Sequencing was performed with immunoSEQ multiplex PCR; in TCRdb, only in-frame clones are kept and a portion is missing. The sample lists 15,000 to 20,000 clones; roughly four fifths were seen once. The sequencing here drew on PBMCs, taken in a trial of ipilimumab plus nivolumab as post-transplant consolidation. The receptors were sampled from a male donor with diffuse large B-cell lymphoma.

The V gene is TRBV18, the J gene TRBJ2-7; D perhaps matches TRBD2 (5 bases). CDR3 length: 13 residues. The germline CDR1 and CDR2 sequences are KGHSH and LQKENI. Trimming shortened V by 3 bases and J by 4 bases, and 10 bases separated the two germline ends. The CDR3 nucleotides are TGTGCCAGCTCACCGGGCAGGACTTACGAGCAGTACTTC. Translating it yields CASSPGRTYEQYF.

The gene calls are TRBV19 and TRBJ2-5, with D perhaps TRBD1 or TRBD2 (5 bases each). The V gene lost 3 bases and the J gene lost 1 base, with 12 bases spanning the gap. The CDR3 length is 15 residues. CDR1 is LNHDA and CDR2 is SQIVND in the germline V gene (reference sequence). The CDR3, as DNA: TGTGCCAGTAGTATGGGGCGGGTATTCCAAGAGACCCAGTACTTC. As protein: CASSMGRVFQETQYF. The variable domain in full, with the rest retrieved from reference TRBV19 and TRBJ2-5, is DGGITQSPKYLFRKEGQNVTLSCEQNLNHDAMYWYRQDPGQGLRLIYYSQIVNDFQKGDIAEGYSVSREKKESFPLTVTSAQKNPTAFYLCASSMGRVFQETQYFGPGTRLLVL.

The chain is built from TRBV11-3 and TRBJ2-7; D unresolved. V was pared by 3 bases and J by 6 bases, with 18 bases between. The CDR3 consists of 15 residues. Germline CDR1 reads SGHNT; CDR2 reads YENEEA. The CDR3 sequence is CASSLGLNGDREQYF. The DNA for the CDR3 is TGTGCCAGCAGCTTGGGGTTAAATGGGGATCGCGAGCAGTACTTC.

This CDR3 is CSVGSGNNYGYTF. The CDR3 nucleotides read TGCAGCGTTGGATCGGGCAATAACTATGGCTACACCTTC. The gene calls are TRBV29-1 and TRBJ1-2; no clear D. This CDR3 region has 13 residues. From germline, CDR1 is SQVTM and CDR2 ANQGSEA. Trimming took off 4 bases at V and 1 base at J, with 10 bases between the two ends.

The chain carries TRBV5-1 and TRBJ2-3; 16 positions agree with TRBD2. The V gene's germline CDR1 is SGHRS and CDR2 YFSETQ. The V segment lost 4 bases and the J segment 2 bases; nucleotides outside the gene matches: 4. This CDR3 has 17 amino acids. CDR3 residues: CASSPGLAGGPTDTQYF. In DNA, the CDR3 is TGCGCCAGCAGCCCGGGACTAGCGGGAGGGCCCACAGATACGCAGTATTTT.

CDR3 protein: CASSYDGTYGYTF. In DNA, the CDR3 is TGTGCCAGCAGTTACGACGGAACCTATGGCTACACCTTC. The V gene is TRBV6-6, the J gene TRBJ1-2; D unresolved. CDR1 is MNHNY, CDR2 SVGAGI, per germline (reference sequence). The V end was cut by 2 bases, the J end by 4 bases, with 8 bases between. The CDR3 has 13 amino acids.

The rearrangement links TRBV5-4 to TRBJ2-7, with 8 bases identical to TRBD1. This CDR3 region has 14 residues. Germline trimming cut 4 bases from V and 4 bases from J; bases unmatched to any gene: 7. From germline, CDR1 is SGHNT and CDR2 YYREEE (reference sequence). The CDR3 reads CASSRTGIMYEQYF. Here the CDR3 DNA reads TGTGCCAGCAGCCGGACAGGGATTATGTACGAGCAGTACTTC.

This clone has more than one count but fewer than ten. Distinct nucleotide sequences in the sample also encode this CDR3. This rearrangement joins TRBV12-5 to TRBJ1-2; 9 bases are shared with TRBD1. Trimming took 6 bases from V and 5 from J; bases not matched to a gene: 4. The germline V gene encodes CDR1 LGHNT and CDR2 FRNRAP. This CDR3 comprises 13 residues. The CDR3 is CASGDRGYYGYTF. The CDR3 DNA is TGTGCTAGTGGCGACAGGGGGTATTATGGCTACACCTTC.

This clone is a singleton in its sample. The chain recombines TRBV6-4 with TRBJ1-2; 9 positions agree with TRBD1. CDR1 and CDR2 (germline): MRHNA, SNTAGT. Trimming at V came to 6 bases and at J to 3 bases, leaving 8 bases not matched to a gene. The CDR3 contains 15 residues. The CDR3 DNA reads TGTGCCAGCAGCCCCCGGACAGGGGTTTACTATGGCTACACCTTC. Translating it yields CASSPRTGVYYGYTF.

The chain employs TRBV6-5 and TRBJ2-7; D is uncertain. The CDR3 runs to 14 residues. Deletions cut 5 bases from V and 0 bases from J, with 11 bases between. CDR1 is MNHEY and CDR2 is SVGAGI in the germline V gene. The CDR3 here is CASSDHGSSYEQYF. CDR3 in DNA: TGTGCCAGCAGTGATCACGGTAGCTCCTACGAGCAGTACTTC.

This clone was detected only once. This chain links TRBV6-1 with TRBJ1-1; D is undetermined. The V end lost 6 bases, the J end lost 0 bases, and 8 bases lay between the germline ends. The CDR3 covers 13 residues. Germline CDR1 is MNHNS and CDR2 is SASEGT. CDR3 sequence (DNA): TGTGCCAGCAGGGCAAGAATGAACACTGAAGCTTTCTTT. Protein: CASRARMNTEAFF.

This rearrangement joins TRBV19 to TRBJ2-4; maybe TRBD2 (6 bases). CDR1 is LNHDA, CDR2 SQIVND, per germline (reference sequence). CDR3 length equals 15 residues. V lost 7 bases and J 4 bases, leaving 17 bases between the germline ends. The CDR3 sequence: CASMFPGAGKNIQYF. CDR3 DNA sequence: TGTGCCAGTATGTTTCCGGGAGCAGGAAAAAACATTCAGTACTTC.

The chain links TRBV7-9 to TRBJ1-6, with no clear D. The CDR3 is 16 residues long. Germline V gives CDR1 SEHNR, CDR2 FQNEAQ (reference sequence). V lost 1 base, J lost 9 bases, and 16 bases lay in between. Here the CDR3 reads CASSLVVSGFGSPLHF. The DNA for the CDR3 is TGTGCCAGCAGCTTAGTGGTCAGCGGGTTCGGTTCACCCCTCCACTTT.

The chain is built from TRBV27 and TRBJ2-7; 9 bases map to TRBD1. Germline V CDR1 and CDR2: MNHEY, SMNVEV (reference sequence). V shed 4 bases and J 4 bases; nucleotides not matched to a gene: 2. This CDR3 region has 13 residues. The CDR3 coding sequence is TGTGCCAGCAGTTGGGGGACAGGGTACGAGCAGTACTTC. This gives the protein CASSWGTGYEQYF.

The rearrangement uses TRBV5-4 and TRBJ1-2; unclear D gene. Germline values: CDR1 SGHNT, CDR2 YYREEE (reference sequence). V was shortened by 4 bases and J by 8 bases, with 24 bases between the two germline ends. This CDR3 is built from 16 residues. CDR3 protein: CASSPSAGQVVGGYTF. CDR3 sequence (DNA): TGTGCCAGCAGCCCCTCGGCTGGGCAGGTTGTCGGCGGCTACACCTTC. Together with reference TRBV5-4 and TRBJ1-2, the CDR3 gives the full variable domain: ETGVTQSPTHLIKTRGQQVTLRCSSQSGHNTVSWYQQALGQGPQFIFQYYREEENGRGNFPPRFSGLQFPNYSSELNVNALELDDSALYLCASSPSAGQVVGGYTFGSGTRLTVV.

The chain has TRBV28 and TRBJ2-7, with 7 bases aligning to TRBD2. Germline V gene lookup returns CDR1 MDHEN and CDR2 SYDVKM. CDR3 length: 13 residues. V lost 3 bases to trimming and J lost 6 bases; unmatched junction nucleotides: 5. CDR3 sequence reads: CASSLLGEGEQYF. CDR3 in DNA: TGTGCCAGCAGTTTGTTGGGGGAGGGCGAGCAGTACTTC.

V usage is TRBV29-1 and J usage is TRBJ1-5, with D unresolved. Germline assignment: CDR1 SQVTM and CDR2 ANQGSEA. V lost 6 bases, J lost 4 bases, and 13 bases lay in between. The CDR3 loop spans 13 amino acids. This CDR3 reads CSVSGGGNQPQHF. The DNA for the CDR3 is TGCAGCGTCTCTGGAGGAGGGAATCAGCCCCAGCATTTT.

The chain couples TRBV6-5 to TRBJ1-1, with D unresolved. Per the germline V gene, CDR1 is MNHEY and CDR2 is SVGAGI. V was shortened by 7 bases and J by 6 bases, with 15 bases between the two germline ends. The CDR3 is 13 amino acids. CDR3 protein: CASTTPEVSEAFF. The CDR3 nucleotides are TGTGCCAGCACTACTCCAGAGGTCTCTGAAGCTTTCTTT.

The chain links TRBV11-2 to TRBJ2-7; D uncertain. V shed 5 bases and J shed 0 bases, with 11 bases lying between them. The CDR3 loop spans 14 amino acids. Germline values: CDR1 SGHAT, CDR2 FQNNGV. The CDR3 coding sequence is TGTGCCAGCAGCCTATCAGCGAGCTCCTACGAGCAGTACTTC. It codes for CASSLSASSYEQYF. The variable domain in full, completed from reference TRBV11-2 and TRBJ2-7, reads EAGVAQSPRYKIIEKRQSVAFWCNPISGHATLYWYQQILGQGPKLLIQFQNNGVVDDSQLPKDRFSAERLKGVDSTLKIQPAKLEDSAVYLCASSLSASSYEQYFGPGTRLTVT.

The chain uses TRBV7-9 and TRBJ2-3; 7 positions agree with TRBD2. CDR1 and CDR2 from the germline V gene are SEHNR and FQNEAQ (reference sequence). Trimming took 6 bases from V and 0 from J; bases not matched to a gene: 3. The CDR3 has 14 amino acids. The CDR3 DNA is TGTGCCAGCAGTGGACTAGTCAGCACAGATACGCAGTATTTT. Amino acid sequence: CASSGLVSTDTQYF.

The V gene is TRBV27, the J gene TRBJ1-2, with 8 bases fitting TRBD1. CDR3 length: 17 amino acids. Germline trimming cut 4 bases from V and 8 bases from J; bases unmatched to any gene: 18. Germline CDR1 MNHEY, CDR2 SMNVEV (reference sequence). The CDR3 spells CASSSGQGLSGSKGYTF. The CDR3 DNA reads TGTGCCAGCAGTTCCGGACAGGGTCTATCTGGGAGTAAGGGCTACACCTTC.

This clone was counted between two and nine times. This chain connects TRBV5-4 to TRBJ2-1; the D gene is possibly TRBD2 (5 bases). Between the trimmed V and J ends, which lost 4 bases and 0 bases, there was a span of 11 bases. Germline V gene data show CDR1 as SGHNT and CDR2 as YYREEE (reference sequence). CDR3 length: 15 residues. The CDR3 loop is CASSPGISSYNEQFF. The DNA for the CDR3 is TGTGCCAGCAGCCCCGGGATTTCCTCCTACAATGAGCAGTTCTTC.

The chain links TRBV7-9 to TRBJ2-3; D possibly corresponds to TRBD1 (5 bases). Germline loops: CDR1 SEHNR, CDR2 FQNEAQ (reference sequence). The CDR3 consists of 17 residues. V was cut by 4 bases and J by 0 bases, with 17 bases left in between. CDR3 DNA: TGTGCCAGCAGCTCCGCAGGGCGGTTAGGTAGCACAGATACGCAGTATTTT. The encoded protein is CASSSAGRLGSTDTQYF.

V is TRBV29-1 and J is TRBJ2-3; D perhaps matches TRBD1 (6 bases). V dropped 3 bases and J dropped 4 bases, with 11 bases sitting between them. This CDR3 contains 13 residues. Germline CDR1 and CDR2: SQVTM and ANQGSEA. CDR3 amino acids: CSVEGRGADTQYF. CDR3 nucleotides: TGCAGCGTTGAGGGCAGGGGTGCAGATACGCAGTATTTT.